The rows below give T cell receptor beta chains drawn from one sample of a study of OX40 agonist ivuxolimab in advanced cancers. Data came from immunoSEQ multiplex PCR; TCRdb stores just in-frame clones and leaves some out. Here the sample spans more than 40,000 clones, around 84% being singletons. Specimen: CD4+ or CD8+ T cells sorted from blood, collected in a trial of the OX40 agonist ivuxolimab. The receptors stem from an adult with an advanced solid tumor such as melanoma, head and neck, liver or kidney cancer. CDR3s include the opening cysteine and the closing phenylalanine or tryptophan.

CDR3	V
CASSSGGGYTF	TRBV6-1
CASSIPPPVQPQHF	TRBV19
CASSSPALNGYTF	TRBV7-9
CASSEGTWLNNQPQHF	TRBV6-1
CASSPGDRAYEQYF	TRBV18
CASSKEVAGVDETQYF	TRBV7-9
CASSWGTGGTQKLFF	TRBV11-2
CASSLGQGENTIYF	TRBV11-2
CAYQWTSDPNEQFF	TRBV30
CASSLSGPPLGELFF	TRBV27
CASSHPGGANTEAFF	TRBV6-5
CASSLRMGYEQYF	TRBV7-3
CASSLGWNTEAFF	TRBV5-8
CASSQDRVAGSVEQFF	TRBV4-1
CASSLGLGEMDGYTF	TRBV7-9
CATSREAGDEKLFF	TRBV15
CASSYTGGAGDEQFF	TRBV6-5
CASLGEFVLDTEAFF	TRBV18
CASSDTGGWYDEQFF	TRBV27
CASSGAFF	TRBV28
CASSQGNRGWFVNEQFF	TRBV4-1
CASSPLGGGDTGELFF	TRBV28
CASRAPDRGVYSPLHF	TRBV28
CASSHGGSPVAFF	TRBV11-3
CASTGTGFRSEQYF	TRBV19
CASSIEGGAEAFF	TRBV19
CASRNWGGTEAFF	TRBV5-6
CASSSEGSTEAFF	TRBV5-4
CASSPQHPAYEQYF	TRBV18
CASSEIGTTYEQYF	TRBV6-1
CASSVVGSGDTQYF	TRBV9
CASSVDPGLNTEAFF	TRBV9
CASSSRGHEQYF	TRBV27
CASSVRDYGYGYTF	TRBV9
CASSSGLAWNTGELFF	TRBV5-4
CASRTGAQGEAFF	TRBV27
CASSLAPYGTRETQYF	TRBV7-8
CASTQGAGNQPQHF	TRBV7-9
CASSSSGYEQYF	TRBV10-2
CASSLNTQPGNEQYF	TRBV7-3
CASSEWGGPNYEQYF	TRBV2
CASSLGEYYGYTF	TRBV5-5
CASSSVNSGNTIYF	TRBV27
CASSLGTGNQPQHF	TRBV5-6
CASSQNRGPLADTQYF	TRBV4-2
CASSLVGIGRDGEQFF	TRBV11-2
CAISDPTGRTEAFF	TRBV10-3
CAISESWRDYGYTF	TRBV10-3
CASSPRELRGHGYTF	TRBV9
CAWELAGGPAGELFF	TRBV30
CASSTAAGAKIKAFF	TRBV7-9
CASSFADIQSSGNTIYF	TRBV28
CASSLALGLSYEQYF	TRBV7-9
CASSQESAGGHEQYF	TRBV4-1
CASTLNTEAFF	TRBV28
CASKVWVPTTASTDTQYF	TRBV28
CASSPRTGEKLYEQYF	TRBV4-3
CASSITVRDYYYNEQFF	TRBV19
CASSFGGVAEAFF	TRBV28